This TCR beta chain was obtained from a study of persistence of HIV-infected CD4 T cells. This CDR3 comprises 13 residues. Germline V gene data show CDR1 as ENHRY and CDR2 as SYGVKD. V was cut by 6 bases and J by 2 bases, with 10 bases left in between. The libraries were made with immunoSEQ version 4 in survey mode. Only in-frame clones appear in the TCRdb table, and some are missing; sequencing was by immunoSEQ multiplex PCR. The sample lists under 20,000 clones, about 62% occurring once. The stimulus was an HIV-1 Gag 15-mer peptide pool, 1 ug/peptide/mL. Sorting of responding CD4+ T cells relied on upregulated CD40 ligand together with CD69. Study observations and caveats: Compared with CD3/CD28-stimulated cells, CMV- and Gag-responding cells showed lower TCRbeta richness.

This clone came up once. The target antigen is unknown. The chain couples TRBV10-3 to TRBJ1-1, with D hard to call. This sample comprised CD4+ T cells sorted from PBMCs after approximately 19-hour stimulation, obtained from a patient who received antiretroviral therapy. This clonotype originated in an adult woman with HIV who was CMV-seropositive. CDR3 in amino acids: CAISRQDNTEAFF. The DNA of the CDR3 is TGTGCCATCAGCCGACAAGATAACACTGAAGCTTTCTTT.